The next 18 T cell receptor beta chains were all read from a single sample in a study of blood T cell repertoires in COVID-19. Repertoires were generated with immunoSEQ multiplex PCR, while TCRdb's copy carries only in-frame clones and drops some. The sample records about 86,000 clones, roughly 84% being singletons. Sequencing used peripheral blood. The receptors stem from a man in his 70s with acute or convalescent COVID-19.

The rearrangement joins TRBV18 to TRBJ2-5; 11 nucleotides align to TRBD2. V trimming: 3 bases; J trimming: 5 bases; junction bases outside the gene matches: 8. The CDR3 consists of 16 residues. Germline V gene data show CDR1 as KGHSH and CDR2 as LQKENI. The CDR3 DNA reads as TGTGCCAGCTCACCGGGACTAGCGGCCCTAGGGGAGACCCAGTACTTC. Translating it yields CASSPGLAALGETQYF.

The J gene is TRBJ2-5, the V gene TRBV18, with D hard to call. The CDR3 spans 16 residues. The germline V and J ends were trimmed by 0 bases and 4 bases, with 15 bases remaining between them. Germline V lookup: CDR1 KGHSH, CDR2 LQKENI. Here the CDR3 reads CASSPPYERTPETQYF. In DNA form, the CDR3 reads TGTGCCAGCTCACCACCGTACGAGCGAACCCCAGAGACCCAGTACTTC.

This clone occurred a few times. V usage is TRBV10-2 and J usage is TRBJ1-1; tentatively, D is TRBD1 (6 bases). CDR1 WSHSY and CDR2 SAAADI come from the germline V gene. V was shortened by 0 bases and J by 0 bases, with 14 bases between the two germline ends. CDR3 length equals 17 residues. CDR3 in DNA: TGCGCCAGCAGTGAGTCGGGGGCAGGGAGAGTGAACACTGAAGCTTTCTTT. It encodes CASSESGAGRVNTEAFF.

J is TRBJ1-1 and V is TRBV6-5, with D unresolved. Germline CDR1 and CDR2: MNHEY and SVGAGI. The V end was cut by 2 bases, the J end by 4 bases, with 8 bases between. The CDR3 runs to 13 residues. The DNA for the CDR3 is TGTGCCAGCAGTTACGACGGGTTCACTGAAGCTTTCTTT. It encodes CASSYDGFTEAFF.

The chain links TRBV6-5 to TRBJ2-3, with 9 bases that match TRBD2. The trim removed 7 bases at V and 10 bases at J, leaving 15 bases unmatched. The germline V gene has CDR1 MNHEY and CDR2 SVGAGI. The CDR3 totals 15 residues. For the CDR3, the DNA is TGTGCCAGCAAGGCCGGGACTAGCTTTAGCGAGGCGCAGTATTTT. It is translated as CASKAGTSFSEAQYF.

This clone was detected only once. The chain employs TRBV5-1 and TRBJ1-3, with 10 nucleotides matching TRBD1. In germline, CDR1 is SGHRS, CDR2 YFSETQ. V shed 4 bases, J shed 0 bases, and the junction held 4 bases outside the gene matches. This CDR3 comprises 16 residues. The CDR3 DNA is TGCGCCAGCAGCCCCGGGACAGGGGACTCTGGAAACACCATATATTTT. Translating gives CASSPGTGDSGNTIYF.

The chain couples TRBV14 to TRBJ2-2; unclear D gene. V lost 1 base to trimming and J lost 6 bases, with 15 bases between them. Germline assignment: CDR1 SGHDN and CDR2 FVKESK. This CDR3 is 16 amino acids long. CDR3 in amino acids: CASSQVVLPLPGELFF. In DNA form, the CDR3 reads TGTGCCAGCAGCCAAGTAGTTCTTCCCCTCCCCGGGGAGCTGTTTTTT.

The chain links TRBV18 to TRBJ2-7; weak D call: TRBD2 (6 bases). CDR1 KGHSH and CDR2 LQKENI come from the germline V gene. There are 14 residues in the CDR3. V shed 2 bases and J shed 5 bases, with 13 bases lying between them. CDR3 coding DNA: TGTGCCAGCTCACCAGACATGAGGAGGGACGAGCAGTACTTC. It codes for CASSPDMRRDEQYF.

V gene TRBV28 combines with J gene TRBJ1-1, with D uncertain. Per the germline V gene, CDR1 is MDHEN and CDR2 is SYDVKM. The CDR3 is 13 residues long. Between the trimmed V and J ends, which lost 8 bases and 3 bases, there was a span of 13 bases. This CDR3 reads CASVGPPDTEAFF. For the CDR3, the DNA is TGTGCCAGCGTTGGGCCTCCGGACACTGAAGCTTTCTTT.

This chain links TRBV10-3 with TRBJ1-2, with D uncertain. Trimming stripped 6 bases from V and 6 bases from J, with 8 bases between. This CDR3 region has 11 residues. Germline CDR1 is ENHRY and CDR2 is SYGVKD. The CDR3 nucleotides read TGTGCCATCAGCCCCGGAGATGGCTACACCTTC. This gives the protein CAISPGDGYTF.

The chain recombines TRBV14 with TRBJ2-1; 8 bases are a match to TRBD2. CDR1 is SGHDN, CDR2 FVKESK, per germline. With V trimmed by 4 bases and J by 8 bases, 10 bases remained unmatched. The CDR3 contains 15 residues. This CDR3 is CASSLRTSTADEQFF. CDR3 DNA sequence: TGTGCCAGCAGCCTACGGACTAGCACGGCGGATGAGCAGTTCTTC.

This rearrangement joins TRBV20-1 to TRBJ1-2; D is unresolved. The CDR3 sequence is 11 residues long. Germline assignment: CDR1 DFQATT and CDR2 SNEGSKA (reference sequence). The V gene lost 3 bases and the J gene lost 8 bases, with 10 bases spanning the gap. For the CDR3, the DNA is TGCAGTGCTAGTATCCCGGAGGGCTACACCTTC. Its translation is CSASIPEGYTF.

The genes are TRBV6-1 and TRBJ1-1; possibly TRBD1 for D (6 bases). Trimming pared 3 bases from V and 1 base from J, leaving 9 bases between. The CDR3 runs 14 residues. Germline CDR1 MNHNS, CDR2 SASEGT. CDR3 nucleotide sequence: TGTGCCAGCAGTGATACAGGGAGGAACACTGAAGCTTTCTTT. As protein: CASSDTGRNTEAFF.

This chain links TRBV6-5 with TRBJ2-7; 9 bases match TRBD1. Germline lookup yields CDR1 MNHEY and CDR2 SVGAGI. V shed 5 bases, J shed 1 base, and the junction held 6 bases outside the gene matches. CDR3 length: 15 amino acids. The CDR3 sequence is CASSSRDRASYEQYF. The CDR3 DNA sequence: TGTGCCAGCAGTAGCCGGGACAGGGCTTCCTACGAGCAGTACTTC.

The CDR3 DNA follows: TGTGCCAGCAGTCGAATCGGGACAGGGGGCTACGAGCAGTACGTC. Translating it yields CASSRIGTGGYEQYV. The J gene is TRBJ2-7, the V gene TRBV6-2 or TRBV6-3; 11 positions agree with TRBD1. The CDR3 is 15 residues long. The germline CDR1 and CDR2 sequences are MNHEY and SVGEGT. The junction had 6 bases not matched to a gene; V was cut back by 5 bases and J by 3 bases.

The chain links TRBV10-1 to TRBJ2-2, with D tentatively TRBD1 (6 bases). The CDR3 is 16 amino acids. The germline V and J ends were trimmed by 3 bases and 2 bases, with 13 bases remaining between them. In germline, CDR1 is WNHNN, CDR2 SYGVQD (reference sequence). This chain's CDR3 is CASSDTGTLNTGELFF. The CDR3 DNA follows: TGCGCCAGCAGTGATACCGGGACACTCAACACCGGGGAGCTGTTTTTT.

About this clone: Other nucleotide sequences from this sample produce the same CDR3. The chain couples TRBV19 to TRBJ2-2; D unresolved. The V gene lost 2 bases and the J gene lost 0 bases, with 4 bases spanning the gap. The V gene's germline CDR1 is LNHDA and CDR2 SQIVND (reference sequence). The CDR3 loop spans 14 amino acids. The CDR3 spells CASSITANTGELFF. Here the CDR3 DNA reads TGTGCCAGTAGTATAACAGCGAACACCGGGGAGCTGTTTTTT.

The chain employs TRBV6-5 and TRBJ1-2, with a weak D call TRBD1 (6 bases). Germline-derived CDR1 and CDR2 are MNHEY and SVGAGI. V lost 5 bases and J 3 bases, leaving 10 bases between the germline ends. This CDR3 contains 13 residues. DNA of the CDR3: TGTGCCAGCAGTCCGGACAGATACTATGGCTACACCTTC. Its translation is CASSPDRYYGYTF.